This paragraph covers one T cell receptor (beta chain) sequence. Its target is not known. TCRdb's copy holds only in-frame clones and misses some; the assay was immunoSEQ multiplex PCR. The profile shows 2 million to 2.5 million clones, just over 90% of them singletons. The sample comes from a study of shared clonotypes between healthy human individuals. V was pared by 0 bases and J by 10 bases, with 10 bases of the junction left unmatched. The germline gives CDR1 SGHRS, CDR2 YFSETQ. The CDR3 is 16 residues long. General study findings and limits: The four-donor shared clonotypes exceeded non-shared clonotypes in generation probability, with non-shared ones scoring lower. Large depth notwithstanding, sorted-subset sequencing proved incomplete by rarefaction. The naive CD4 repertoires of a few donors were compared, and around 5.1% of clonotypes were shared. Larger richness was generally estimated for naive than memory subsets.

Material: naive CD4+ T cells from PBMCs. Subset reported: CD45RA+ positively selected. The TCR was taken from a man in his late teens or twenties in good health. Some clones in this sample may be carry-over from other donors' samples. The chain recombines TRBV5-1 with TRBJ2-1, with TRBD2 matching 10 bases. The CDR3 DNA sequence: TGCGCCAGCAGCTTGGATGCTAGCGGGAGTACTAGGGAGCAGTTCTTC. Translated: CASSLDASGSTREQFF.